The sequence of this TCR beta chain was determined in a study of shared clonotypes between healthy human individuals. Study results and limitations: Larger richness was generally estimated for naive than memory subsets. Clonotypes shared by all four donors outscored non-shared clonotypes in generation probability.

Both subsets, CD45RA+ naive and CD45RA-negative memory, were split from the CD4+ cells. About this clone: Antigen unknown.

In the authors' methods: Filtering of immunoSEQ junctional sequences could not match full-length read filtering. The repertoire was sequenced with immunoSEQ multiplex PCR; TCRdb's copy has only in-frame clones and lacks some. Clone size and the V and J calls come from that table; the DNA yielded D and trimming. The data hold more than 2 million clones, with approximately 95% observed a single time. Trimming left V 7 bases short and J 3 bases short, with 18 bases between. In germline, CDR1 is MNHNS, CDR2 SASEGT. The CDR3 totals 15 residues. V usage is TRBV6-1 and J usage is TRBJ1-1; D possibly corresponds to TRBD1 (5 bases). This TCR was recovered from a young man in good health. The sample comprised naive CD4+ T cells sorted from blood. This sample's subset: CD45RA+ positively selected. Here the CDR3 reads CASTGTLGWDTEAFF. The CDR3 DNA is TGTGCCAGCACCGGGACTCTGGGGTGGGACACTGAAGCTTTCTTT.